This is a list of T cell receptor beta chains from one sample in a study of blood T cell repertoires in COVID-19. TCRdb's table, derived via immunoSEQ multiplex PCR, lists solely in-frame clones and lacks some. Here the sample spans about 190,000 clones, roughly 80% being singletons. Sequencing used peripheral blood. These receptors originate from a man in his forties or fifties who had recovered from COVID-19. Both conserved end residues are part of each CDR3. A D gene is named only where the DNA matches it firmly.

d_call: NA; cdr3_length: 16; v_call: TRBV7-9; j_call: TRBJ1-5; cdr3_aa: CASSVDSRGLNQPQHF
d_call: NA; cdr3_length: 14; v_call: TRBV30; j_call: TRBJ1-6; cdr3_aa: CAWTTNTGGSPLHF
d_call: NA; cdr3_length: 11; v_call: TRBV29-1; j_call: TRBJ1-2; cdr3_aa: CSAFREYGYTF
d_call: NA; cdr3_length: 17; v_call: TRBV12-2; j_call: TRBJ2-5; cdr3_aa: CASRLRGAGRARETQYF
d_call: NA; cdr3_length: 14; v_call: TRBV29-1; j_call: TRBJ1-1; cdr3_aa: CSADGSYGYTEAFF
d_call: NA; cdr3_length: 14; v_call: TRBV6-1; j_call: TRBJ1-6; cdr3_aa: CASSELRFNSPLHF
d_call: TRBD1; cdr3_length: 14; v_call: TRBV6-4; j_call: TRBJ2-5; cdr3_aa: CASKCRTGQETQYF
d_call: NA; cdr3_length: 12; v_call: TRBV4-1; j_call: TRBJ2-5; cdr3_aa: CASSPRGGTQYF
d_call: NA; cdr3_length: 12; v_call: TRBV30; j_call: TRBJ2-7; cdr3_aa: CAWSVSGSGQYF
d_call: TRBD2; cdr3_length: 18; v_call: TRBV7-3; j_call: TRBJ2-7; cdr3_aa: CASSSPSGTSGRADEQYF
d_call: TRBD1; cdr3_length: 14; v_call: TRBV7-3; j_call: TRBJ2-1; cdr3_aa: CASSLDRGDNEQFF
d_call: NA; cdr3_length: 14; v_call: TRBV14; j_call: TRBJ2-3; cdr3_aa: CASSQQGTTDTQYF
d_call: NA; cdr3_length: 15; v_call: TRBV9; j_call: TRBJ2-3; cdr3_aa: CASSVGLLSTDTQYF
d_call: NA; cdr3_length: 15; v_call: TRBV24-1; j_call: TRBJ2-5; cdr3_aa: CATSDLGAGKETQYF
d_call: NA; cdr3_length: 18; v_call: TRBV5-1; j_call: TRBJ1-1; cdr3_aa: CASSLAPSGKIMNTEAFF
d_call: NA; cdr3_length: 13; v_call: TRBV29-1; j_call: TRBJ1-3; cdr3_aa: CSVEIDSGNTIYF
d_call: TRBD1; cdr3_length: 18; v_call: TRBV19; j_call: TRBJ1-5; cdr3_aa: CASSTGQARAKSNQPQHF
d_call: TRBD1; cdr3_length: 17; v_call: TRBV27; j_call: TRBJ2-1; cdr3_aa: CASSPGVGQGAYNEQFF
d_call: TRBD1; cdr3_length: 16; v_call: TRBV19; j_call: TRBJ1-2; cdr3_aa: CASSTGTGGGNYGYTF
d_call: NA; cdr3_length: 11; v_call: TRBV18; j_call: TRBJ2-1; cdr3_aa: CASSYRDEQFF
d_call: NA; cdr3_length: 10; v_call: TRBV20-1; j_call: TRBJ2-7; cdr3_aa: CSASGGEQYF
d_call: NA; cdr3_length: 16; v_call: TRBV7-8; j_call: TRBJ2-3; cdr3_aa: CASSLVGPQGADTQYF
d_call: TRBD1; cdr3_length: 17; v_call: TRBV14; j_call: TRBJ2-2; cdr3_aa: CASSQERTGENTGELFF
d_call: NA; cdr3_length: 18; v_call: TRBV27; j_call: TRBJ2-3; cdr3_aa: CASSLMISAGVGTDTQYF
d_call: NA; cdr3_length: 15; v_call: TRBV3-1/TRBV3-2; j_call: TRBJ2-2; cdr3_aa: CASSQASGWIGELFF
d_call: NA; cdr3_length: 14; v_call: TRBV7-9; j_call: TRBJ1-2; cdr3_aa: CASSLAESGEVSTF
d_call: TRBD1; cdr3_length: 13; v_call: TRBV29-1; j_call: TRBJ2-5; cdr3_aa: CSVEETGGQTQYF
d_call: TRBD2; cdr3_length: 13; v_call: TRBV6-6; j_call: TRBJ2-3; cdr3_aa: CASRLAGGDTQYF
d_call: NA; cdr3_length: 17; v_call: TRBV19; j_call: TRBJ2-7; cdr3_aa: CASSQDFRGGTAYEQYF
d_call: TRBD1; cdr3_length: 14; v_call: TRBV6-5; j_call: TRBJ2-1; cdr3_aa: CATRDRGLENEQFF
d_call: NA; cdr3_length: 14; v_call: TRBV9; j_call: TRBJ2-7; cdr3_aa: CASSVEQATYEQYF
d_call: TRBD2; cdr3_length: 19; v_call: TRBV9; j_call: TRBJ2-1; cdr3_aa: CASSALPGLAGSQGGEQFF